One sample yielded the 14 T cell receptor beta chains listed below, sequenced in a study of regulatory T cells in long-lasting Graves disease (dated by TCRdb to 2020 to 2023). Library creation used multiplex PCR. For sequencing, an Illumina HiSeq 4000 was employed. TCR beta libraries were built with iRepertoire HTBI primers and Arm-PCR amplification of CDR3 regions. TCRdb reworked the public reads: Q25 trimming with fastp, MiXCR clone assembly, productive beta chains retained. Entries that share a CDR3 protein sequence are merged under the most common genes and DNA. The sample contains around 400,000 distinct CDR3 sequences, about 14% of them found a single time. The ten largest clonotypes hold 22% of the sample. The time point label corresponds to: newly diagnosed GD, antithyroid drugs for less than 3 months. For both TCR sequencing and RNA sequencing, RNA was extracted from PBMCs using TRIzol. The sequences come from peripheral blood mononuclear cells (PBMCs), collected at new diagnosis, from a patient treated with antithyroid drugs. The receptors come from a female donor with Graves disease.

This chain joins TRBV4-1 and TRBJ2-3, with 12 bases that match TRBD2. V shed 2 bases and J 4 bases; nucleotides not matched to a gene: 13. The CDR3 is made up of 19 amino acids. Germline V lookup: CDR1 MGHRA, CDR2 YSYEKL. CDR3 residues: CASSQKIRQASGGADTQYF. The DNA for the CDR3 is TGCGCCAGCAGCCAAAAGATACGTCAAGCTAGCGGGGGGGCAGATACGCAGTATTTT.

The chain joins TRBV6-5 to TRBJ2-1, with D possibly TRBD1 on 5 matching bases. Trimming left V 4 bases short and J 10 bases short, with 20 bases between. Germline V gives CDR1 MNHEY, CDR2 SVGAGI. There are 15 residues in the CDR3. This chain's CDR3 is CASSSWTFSGPEQFF. DNA of the CDR3: TGTGCCAGCAGTTCTTGGACCTTCTCAGGGCCCGAGCAGTTCTTC.

Details on this clonotype: A single base separates this from a much larger clone, so it may be a read error. The chain recombines TRBV7-2 with TRBJ1-2, with no clear D. This CDR3 region has 13 residues. CDR1 is SGHTA and CDR2 is FQGNSA in the germline V gene. The CDR3 region has the DNA TGTGCCTGCAGACGAGTGGGCTCCTATGGCTACACCTTC. Translating gives CACRRVGSYGYTF. The full variable domain, with the rest looked up from reference TRBV7-2 and TRBJ1-2, is GAGVSQSPSNKVTEKGKDVELRCDPISGHTALYWYRQSLGQGLEFLIYFQGNSAPDKSGLPSDRFSAERTGGSVSTLTIQRTQQEDSAVYLCACRRVGSYGYTFGSGTRLTVV.

This clonotype showed up just once. The rearrangement links TRBV25-1 to TRBJ1-2; the D gene is possibly TRBD1 (5 bases). The V gene's germline CDR1 is MGHDK and CDR2 SYGVNS. The CDR3 has 15 residues. The ends were cut back, 3 bases at V and 2 bases at J, with 13 bases in the middle. The chain's CDR3 is CASSDRGGQNYGYTF. The CDR3 DNA follows: TGTGCCAGCAGTGATAGGGGCGGGCAAAACTATGGCTACACCTTC.

Ten or more counts support this clonotype. DNA for the CDR3: TGCAGTGCCGCGTCGGATACCCCCCCCGATACGCAGTATTTT. Protein sequence: CSAASDTPPDTQYF. The chain carries TRBV20-1 and TRBJ2-3; D ambiguous. Deletions cut 6 bases from V and 6 bases from J, with 19 bases between. The CDR3 consists of 14 residues. Germline CDR1 is DFQATT and CDR2 is SNEGSKA (reference sequence).

This clonotype was seen more than once but under ten times. The chain employs TRBV2 and TRBJ1-1; D uncertain. The ends were cut back, 7 bases at V and 5 bases at J, with 8 bases in the middle. This CDR3 comprises 11 residues. From germline, CDR1 is SNHLY and CDR2 FYNNEI. CDR3 coding DNA: TGTGCCAGCATCATATGGACTGAAGCTTTCTTT. Its protein is CASIIWTEAFF.

This clonotype was seen ten or more times. The chain has TRBV10-3 and TRBJ2-7, with 9 bases identical to TRBD1. V shed 3 bases and J 2 bases; nucleotides not matched to a gene: 5. There are 15 residues in the CDR3. Germline V CDR1 and CDR2: ENHRY, SYGVKD. In nucleotides, the CDR3 is TGTGCCATCAGTGACCCGGACAGGGGTACCTACGAGCAGTACTTC. This gives the protein CAISDPDRGTYEQYF.

To note about this clonotype: A far larger clone is only one base removed, so a read error is likely. The V and J genes are TRBV7-3 and TRBJ2-1; a possible D gene is TRBD2 (7 bases). Germline V CDR1 and CDR2: SGHTA, FQGTGA. Trimming stripped 6 bases from V and 8 bases from J, with 23 bases between. The CDR3 is made up of 16 amino acids. CDR3 sequence (DNA): TGTGCCAGCAGTGGTGGAGAGGGGCCGGGGGGCGATGAGCAGTTCTTC. This gives the protein CASSGGEGPGGDEQFF.

The V and J genes are TRBV7-9 and TRBJ1-6; D uncertain. Trimming removed 1 base at V and 10 bases at J, with 11 bases between. The CDR3 is made up of 14 amino acids. Looked up from germline, CDR1 is SEHNR and CDR2 is FQNEAQ (reference sequence). Written as DNA, the CDR3 is TGTGCCAGCAGCTTAGGGTCCGGCGGGTCACCCCTCCACTTT. Protein product: CASSLGSGGSPLHF.

The chain recombines TRBV19 with TRBJ2-1; D remains ambiguous. Germline loops: CDR1 LNHDA, CDR2 SQIVND (reference sequence). The CDR3 has 13 residues. The V and J ends lost 3 bases and 5 bases respectively, with 8 bases between them. The CDR3 bases are TGTGCCAGTAGTATTGTCGGACACAATGAGCAGTTCTTC. It is translated as CASSIVGHNEQFF.

This clonotype has a handful of counts. V gene TRBV30 combines with J gene TRBJ2-7; the match to TRBD1 covers 8 bases. The germline gives CDR1 GTSNPN, CDR2 SVGIG (reference sequence). The V gene end was trimmed by 3 bases and the J gene end by 0 bases; junction bases not matched to a gene: 4. The CDR3 is 14 amino acids. CDR3 DNA sequence: TGTGCCTGGAGGTCGGGACAGGACTCCTACGAGCAGTACTTC. Protein: CAWRSGQDSYEQYF.

Concerning this clonotype itself: One junction end does not reproduce the germline sequence, and a read error may be involved. The CDR3 sequence: CASRNPMLNPDF. The CDR3 nucleotides read TGTGCCAGCAGGAATCCTATGTTAAACCCGGATTTT. V is TRBV7-2 and J is TRBJ1-3; no firm D call. Germline V gives CDR1 SGHTA, CDR2 FQGNSA. The CDR3 runs 12 residues.

This clonotype occurred many times. The rearrangement joins TRBV2 to TRBJ2-5, with TRBD2 as a possible D gene (6 bases). CDR3 length: 10 amino acids. Germline lookup yields CDR1 SNHLY and CDR2 FYNNEI. V was cut by 6 bases and J by 8 bases, with 7 bases left in between. This chain's CDR3 is CASRRETQYF. CDR3 DNA sequence: TGTGCCAGCAGGCGGGAAACCCAGTACTTC.

The chain links TRBV4-1 to TRBJ1-2; weak D call: TRBD1 (5 bases). This CDR3 contains 12 residues. The ends were cut back, 0 bases at V and 12 bases at J, with 11 bases in the middle. Germline values: CDR1 MGHRA, CDR2 YSYEKL. This CDR3 reads CASSQEDGAHTF. The CDR3 region has the DNA TGCGCCAGCAGCCAAGAAGATGGGGCACACACCTTC.